These 19 T cell receptor beta chains came from one sample sequenced in a study of T cell changes during pregnancy in multiple sclerosis. Using immunoSEQ multiplex PCR, the repertoire was profiled, and TCRdb retains in-frame clones only, with some absent. The data show 90,000 or so clones, 94% seen once. Sequenced here: peripheral blood, sampled after pregnancy. The receptors come from a female donor in good health, enrolled as a control in a pregnancy study.

This sequence joins TRBV19 and TRBJ1-5, with D uncertain. This CDR3 contains 15 residues. Germline lookup yields CDR1 LNHDA and CDR2 SQIVND (reference sequence). Trimming stripped 2 bases from V and 0 bases from J, with 8 bases between. CDR3 sequence: CASSIKAPSNQPQHF. The CDR3 DNA sequence: TGTGCCAGTAGTATAAAAGCCCCTAGCAATCAGCCCCAGCATTTT.

J is TRBJ2-1 and V is TRBV5-4; TRBD2 matches 7 bases. Germline CDR1 is SGHNT and CDR2 is YYREEE (reference sequence). This CDR3 is 15 amino acids long. V shed 0 bases and J 2 bases; nucleotides not matched to a gene: 2. Here the CDR3 DNA reads TGTGCCAGCAGCTTGGCTGCGGGAGCCTACAATGAGCAGTTCTTC. It specifies CASSLAAGAYNEQFF.

This sequence joins TRBV5-1 and TRBJ2-3; TRBD2 agrees at 7 bases. The CDR3 is made up of 15 amino acids. V trimming: 6 bases; J trimming: 3 bases; junction bases outside the gene matches: 10. CDR1 and CDR2 from the germline V gene are SGHRS and YFSETQ. CDR3 sequence: CASTSFAGVTDTQYF. The CDR3 DNA reads as TGCGCCAGCACCTCGTTTGCGGGAGTGACAGATACGCAGTATTTT.

J is TRBJ2-1 and V is TRBV4-2, with D maybe TRBD2 (6 bases). The germline V gene has CDR1 LGHNA and CDR2 YNFKEQ. CDR3 size: 14 residues. V lost 8 bases and J lost 9, with 20 bases in between. CDR3 loop: CASERRAGRGEQFF. The CDR3 region has the DNA TGTGCCAGCGAACGGAGGGCCGGTCGGGGTGAGCAGTTCTTC.

CDR3 DNA sequence: TGTGCCAGCAGCGAGTACAATGAGCAGTTCTTC. It translates to CASSEYNEQFF. The V call is TRBV5-4, the J call TRBJ2-1; D unclear. This CDR3 has 11 residues. Germline V CDR1 and CDR2: SGHNT, YYREEE (reference sequence). V lost 4 bases and J lost 4, with 3 bases in between. Looking up the rest from reference TRBV5-4 and TRBJ2-1 gives the full variable domain: ETGVTQSPTHLIKTRGQQVTLRCSSQSGHNTVSWYQQALGQGPQFIFQYYREEENGRGNFPPRFSGLQFPNYSSELNVNALELDDSALYLCASSEYNEQFFGPGTRLTVL.

The V and J genes are TRBV10-3 and TRBJ2-1; D might be TRBD1 (6 bases). Trimming cost V 0 bases and J 0 bases, with 6 bases left between them. Germline CDR1 reads ENHRY; CDR2 reads SYGVKD. The CDR3 has 15 amino acids. The CDR3 bases are TGTGCCATCAGTGAGTCCAGGGGCTCCTACAATGAGCAGTTCTTC. Its protein product is CAISESRGSYNEQFF.

V is TRBV7-2 and J is TRBJ2-2; tentatively, D is TRBD2 (5 bases). The CDR3 runs 16 residues. Trimming left V 1 base short and J 1 base short, with 10 bases between. Germline values: CDR1 SGHTA, CDR2 FQGNSA. The CDR3, as DNA: TGTGCCAGCAGCTTAGTTCCGGGGATGAACACCGGGGAGCTGTTTTTT. It yields the protein CASSLVPGMNTGELFF.

V gene TRBV25-1 combines with J gene TRBJ1-1; 7 bases agree with TRBD1. This CDR3 spans 15 amino acids. Germline CDR1 and CDR2: MGHDK and SYGVNS. The V segment lost 2 bases and the J segment 8 bases; nucleotides outside the gene matches: 11. The CDR3 loop is CASSEEGGRRPEAFF. The CDR3 DNA reads as TGTGCCAGCAGTGAAGAAGGGGGCCGGCGACCCGAAGCTTTCTTT.

J is TRBJ2-7 and V is TRBV4-1; TRBD1 agrees at 8 bases. From germline, CDR1 is MGHRA and CDR2 YSYEKL. There are 17 residues in the CDR3. J was trimmed by 3 bases and V by 5 bases; bases with no gene match: 15. The CDR3 DNA follows: TGCGCCAGCAGCAGACAGGGGAGAGGTTTGGAAAACTACGAGCAGTACTTC. This sequence encodes CASSRQGRGLENYEQYF.

The V gene is TRBV15, the J gene TRBJ1-1, with TRBD1 matching 9 bases. This CDR3 is 14 amino acids long. With V trimmed by 8 bases and J by 2 bases, 6 bases remained unmatched. Germline CDR1 is LNHNV and CDR2 is YYDKDF (reference sequence). This CDR3 reads CATRDRGGNTEAFF. In DNA, the CDR3 is TGTGCCACCCGTGACAGGGGGGGAAACACTGAAGCTTTCTTT.

J is TRBJ2-3 and V is TRBV2; a weak D match, TRBD1 (6 bases). The CDR3 is 13 residues long. Trimming removed 6 bases from V and 3 bases from J, with 10 bases in between. In germline, CDR1 is SNHLY, CDR2 FYNNEI. The CDR3 nucleotides read TGTGCCAGCAGGAACAGGGATACAGATACGCAGTATTTT. Its translation is CASRNRDTDTQYF.

The V gene is TRBV5-1, the J gene TRBJ2-1; 7 bases fit TRBD1. The CDR3 contains 15 residues. CDR1 is SGHRS and CDR2 is YFSETQ in the germline V gene. J gave up 0 bases and V 4 bases, and 4 bases lay outside the gene matches. CDR3 DNA sequence: TGCGCCAGCAGCCCACAGGGGAGCTCCTACAATGAGCAGTTCTTC. Protein sequence: CASSPQGSSYNEQFF.

This clone was found once. J is TRBJ2-7 and V is TRBV4-1, with 8 bases fitting TRBD2. There are 15 residues in the CDR3. The V and J ends lost 1 base and 2 bases, in that order; junction bases with no gene match: 4. Per the germline V gene, CDR1 is MGHRA and CDR2 is YSYEKL. The CDR3 protein is CASSQVSGGTYEQYF. Here the CDR3 DNA reads TGCGCCAGCAGCCAAGTCAGCGGGGGAACCTACGAGCAGTACTTC.

The chain uses TRBV23-1 and TRBJ1-1; 8 bases fit TRBD1. TRBV23-1 is an ORF for which the function is uncertain. Trimming at V came to 8 bases and at J to 3 bases, leaving 17 bases not matched to a gene. This CDR3 has 17 amino acids. For the CDR3, the DNA is TGCGCCAGCCGAAATGGAGCCCGACAGGGGAAGGACACTGAAGCTTTCTTT. This sequence encodes CASRNGARQGKDTEAFF.

This rearrangement joins TRBV27 to TRBJ2-1, with 8 bases identical to TRBD2. J lost 9 bases, V lost 3 bases, and 16 bases had no gene match. The CDR3 has 17 residues. CDR1 is MNHEY and CDR2 is SMNVEV in the germline V gene (reference sequence). For the CDR3, the DNA is TGTGCCAGCAGTTTCCGTCCCCTAGCGGGTGGGCGGACTGAGCAGTTCTTC. Its translation: CASSFRPLAGGRTEQFF.

The chain recombines TRBV2 with TRBJ1-5; 7 bases are shared with TRBD1. The trim removed 3 bases at V and 4 bases at J, leaving 6 bases unmatched. Per germline, CDR1 SNHLY and CDR2 FYNNEI. The length of the CDR3 is 15 residues. The CDR3, as DNA: TGTGCCAGCAGTGATGAGGGGGCAGAAAATCAGCCCCAGCATTTT. Its protein product is CASSDEGAENQPQHF.

The V and J genes are TRBV19 and TRBJ2-7; 13 bases match TRBD2. J was trimmed by 7 bases and V by 5 bases; bases with no gene match: 8. Germline V gene lookup returns CDR1 LNHDA and CDR2 SQIVND (reference sequence). This CDR3 contains 15 residues. In nucleotides, the CDR3 is TGTGCCAGTAGTTCCGGACTAGCGGGAGTAGAGGAGCAGTACTTC. It yields the protein CASSSGLAGVEEQYF. The variable domain in full, with the rest retrieved from reference TRBV19 and TRBJ2-7, is DGGITQSPKYLFRKEGQNVTLSCEQNLNHDAMYWYRQDPGQGLRLIYYSQIVNDFQKGDIAEGYSVSREKKESFPLTVTSAQKNPTAFYLCASSSGLAGVEEQYFGPGTRLTVT.

The chain joins TRBV19 to TRBJ2-3, with 7 bases lining up with TRBD2. V was clipped by 8 bases and J by 0 bases; unmatched bases: 11. Germline values: CDR1 LNHDA, CDR2 SQIVND (reference sequence). The CDR3 length is 16 residues. CDR3 protein: CASCPRGGPSTDTQYF. The CDR3 DNA reads as TGTGCCAGTTGCCCGAGGGGAGGGCCGAGCACAGATACGCAGTATTTT.

This rearrangement joins TRBV6-5 to TRBJ2-7; 7 positions match TRBD1. Unmatched junction bases numbered 12, after V lost 6 bases and J lost 4 bases. The length of the CDR3 is 15 residues. Germline V gene sequence: CDR1 MNHEY, CDR2 SVGAGI. In DNA form, the CDR3 reads TGTGCCAGCAGGCGGTGGCCCGACAGGGTTTACGAGCAGTACTTC. It encodes CASRRWPDRVYEQYF.